This passage covers 16 T cell receptor beta chains from one sample sequenced in a study of T cells after yellow fever vaccination. Each CDR3 protein is one row after TCRdb ran MiXCR on the 5' RACE reads. The data hold around 300,000 distinct CDR3 sequences, with around 4.5% observed a single time. The material sequenced was PBMCs, taken 15 days after the yellow fever booster vaccination. The origin of the receptors is a man younger than 30 who received the YFV17D yellow fever vaccine.

This clonotype was recorded many times. The V and J genes are TRBV12-3 or TRBV12-4 and TRBJ1-1; 7 nucleotides line up with TRBD1. CDR3 length equals 12 residues. V dropped 10 bases and J dropped 1; count of bases not matched to a gene: 3. CDR3 in amino acids: CATHRGNTEAFF. The CDR3 DNA sequence: TGTGCCACTCACAGGGGGAACACTGAAGCTTTCTTT.

This clonotype was seen at least ten times. The V call is TRBV7-6, the J call TRBJ2-5; D possibly corresponds to TRBD2 (6 bases). The CDR3 sequence is 15 residues long. Trimming took off 5 bases at V and 1 base at J, with 14 bases between the two ends. Germline CDR1 reads SGHVS; CDR2 reads FNYEAQ. The CDR3: CASSRRGSLQETQYF. The CDR3 nucleotides read TGTGCCAGCAGCCGACGGGGGAGTCTCCAAGAGACCCAGTACTTC.

In this sample, this clonotype turned up many times. The chain employs TRBV6-2 or TRBV6-3 and TRBJ2-7; D call uncertain. The CDR3 is 11 residues long. Germline CDR1 MNHEY, CDR2 SVGEGT. The CDR3: CPRESDYEQYV. CDR3 coding DNA: TGCCCAAGGGAAAGTGACTACGAGCAGTACGTC.

The sample holds a few counts of this clonotype. V usage is TRBV5-1 and J usage is TRBJ1-2; 8 nucleotides match TRBD1. V lost 0 bases to trimming and J lost 7 bases; unmatched junction nucleotides: 2. Looked up from germline, CDR1 is SGHRS and CDR2 is YFSETQ. CDR3 length equals 13 residues. CDR3 residues: CASSLAGGSGYTF. CDR3 coding DNA: TGCGCCAGCAGCTTGGCAGGGGGCTCTGGCTACACCTTC.

This chain uses TRBV20-1 with TRBJ2-3; the match to TRBD2 covers 8 bases. CDR1 DFQATT and CDR2 SNEGSKA come from the germline V gene (reference sequence). The CDR3 has 14 residues. With 5 bases clipped from V and 7 bases from J, the junction kept 11 bases outside the gene matches. In nucleotides, the CDR3 is TGCAGTGCTCCTATTTTTGCGGGGGGAAATACGCAGTATTTT. It yields the protein CSAPIFAGGNTQYF.

The sample holds many counts of this clonotype. The chain employs TRBV6-5 and TRBJ1-4; D possibly corresponds to TRBD1 (5 bases). V was cut by 0 bases and J by 8 bases, with 10 bases left in between. CDR3 size: 14 residues. Germline loops: CDR1 MNHEY, CDR2 SVGAGI. The CDR3 here is CASSYSQVREKLFF. CDR3 coding DNA: TGTGCCAGCAGTTACTCACAGGTCAGGGAAAAACTGTTTTTT.

This clonotype was recorded a few times. This chain links TRBV4-3 with TRBJ1-1; D ambiguous. The CDR3 extends over 19 amino acids. V was clipped by 1 base and J by 3 bases, with 24 bases between them. Germline loops: CDR1 LGHNA, CDR2 YSLEER. The DNA for the CDR3 is TGCGCCAGCAGCCAAGGAATAGGACGCAAGTTCATCGGGTACACTGAAGCTTTCTTT. Amino acids: CASSQGIGRKFIGYTEAFF.

There are many counts of this clonotype. The V gene is TRBV7-2, the J gene TRBJ2-2; 9 bases are shared with TRBD1. CDR3 size: 15 residues. The ends lost 3 bases at V and 4 bases at J; junction bases unmatched: 3. Per germline, CDR1 SGHTA and CDR2 FQGNSA. In nucleotides, the CDR3 is TGTGCCAGCAGCTTGGACAGGGGAGTCACCGGGGAGCTGTTTTTT. Translation gives CASSLDRGVTGELFF.

This clonotype was counted many times. The J gene is TRBJ2-7, the V gene TRBV5-5; D perhaps matches TRBD2 (5 bases). The CDR3 has 14 residues. V dropped 4 bases and J dropped 0 bases, with 11 bases sitting between them. The germline gives CDR1 SGHKS, CDR2 YYEKEE (reference sequence). In DNA form, the CDR3 reads TGTGCCAGCAGCGATCCCCGGGGCTCCTACGAGCAGTACGTC. It encodes CASSDPRGSYEQYV.

The V gene is TRBV9, the J gene TRBJ2-3; TRBD2 matches 13 bases. CDR1 SGDLS and CDR2 YYNGEE come from the germline V gene. V lost 5 bases, J lost 1 base, and 4 bases stayed unmatched. The CDR3 spans 16 residues. CDR3 sequence reads: CASRQGLAGGTDTQYF. CDR3 bases: TGTGCCAGCAGACAAGGACTAGCGGGGGGCACAGATACGCAGTATTTT.

This clonotype was observed at least ten times. The V gene is TRBV29-1, the J gene TRBJ1-1; D gene uncertain. Germline CDR1 and CDR2: SQVTM and ANQGSEA. The V and J ends lost 4 bases and 2 bases respectively, with 11 bases between them. The CDR3 length is 13 residues. The CDR3 sequence: CSVGKGSNTEAFF. DNA of the CDR3: TGCAGCGTTGGAAAGGGATCTAACACTGAAGCTTTCTTT.

This clonotype was found many times. The chain joins TRBV5-1 to TRBJ2-1; weak D call: TRBD2 (6 bases). The CDR3 is 13 amino acids. Trimming left V 0 bases short and J 6 bases short, with 7 bases between. Germline V gene data show CDR1 as SGHRS and CDR2 as YFSETQ. The CDR3 DNA follows: TGCGCCAGCAGCTTGGGCGGGGTCAATGAGCAGTTCTTC. Amino acid sequence: CASSLGGVNEQFF. The complete variable domain, with remaining parts taken from reference TRBV5-1 and TRBJ2-1, reads KAGVTQTPRYLIKTRGQQVTLSCSPISGHRSVSWYQQTPGQGLQFLFEYFSETQRNKGNFPGRFSGRQFSNSRSEMNVSTLELGDSALYLCASSLGGVNEQFFGPGTRLTVL.

The gene calls are TRBV25-1 and TRBJ2-5; 8 bases align to TRBD1. The CDR3 covers 14 residues. CDR1 and CDR2 from the germline V gene are MGHDK and SYGVNS. The ends lost 4 bases at V and 4 bases at J; junction bases unmatched: 5. The CDR3 spells CASSVPGGGETQYF. The CDR3 nucleotides read TGTGCCAGCAGTGTCCCAGGGGGCGGAGAGACCCAGTACTTC.

This chain links TRBV5-1 with TRBJ1-4, with D uncertain. The length of the CDR3 is 15 residues. Trimming left V 0 bases short and J 3 bases short, with 9 bases between. Germline assignment: CDR1 SGHRS and CDR2 YFSETQ. The CDR3 loop reads CASSLAVSPNEKLFF. The CDR3 DNA is TGCGCCAGCAGCTTGGCGGTTTCACCTAATGAAAAACTGTTTTTT.

This clonotype was observed a few times. V gene TRBV27 combines with J gene TRBJ1-4; D uncertain. Between the trimmed V and J ends, which lost 6 bases and 0 bases, there was a span of 11 bases. The CDR3 is 15 amino acids. In germline, CDR1 is MNHEY, CDR2 SMNVEV (reference sequence). Here the CDR3 reads CASSPPGATNEKLFF. The CDR3 DNA is TGTGCCAGCAGCCCCCCCGGAGCAACTAATGAAAAACTGTTTTTT.

This sequence joins TRBV29-1 and TRBJ2-4; 10 nucleotides align to TRBD1. J was trimmed by 3 bases and V by 3 bases; bases with no gene match: 8. CDR1 is SQVTM and CDR2 is ANQGSEA in the germline V gene. There are 16 residues in the CDR3. The CDR3 is CSVDVDRGSGKNIQYF. CDR3 coding DNA: TGCAGCGTTGACGTGGACAGGGGGTCCGGCAAAAACATTCAGTACTTC. Filled out from reference TRBV29-1 and TRBJ2-4, the complete variable domain reads SAVISQKPSRDICQRGTSLTIQCQVDSQVTMMFWYRQQPGQSLTLIATANQGSEATYESGFVIDKFPISRPNLTFSTLTVSNMSPEDSSIYLCSVDVDRGSGKNIQYFGAGTRLSVL.